This T cell receptor (beta chain) was documented in a study of blood T cell repertoires in COVID-19. About the study: From the United States, Italy and Spain came samples of acute and convalescent COVID-19. PBMCs, B-cell-depleted T cells, or T cells provided the cDNA or gDNA that made up the material.

As processed by the authors: Reference gene primer amplification yielded estimated nucleated cell counts. TCRdb keeps only in-frame clones here, not all; method: immunoSEQ multiplex PCR. For V, J and clone size, that table is used; D and trimming come from the DNA. The sample consists of about 230,000 clones, around 83% of them appearing once. This CDR3 spans 15 amino acids. V was clipped by 3 bases and J by 0 bases, with 8 bases between them. Looked up from germline, CDR1 is LGHDT and CDR2 is YNNKEL (reference sequence). This clone was counted only a few times. The chain joins TRBV3-1 (or the pseudogene TRBV3-2) to TRBJ1-4; D unclear. This receptor was identified in a man aged 80 or over with acute or convalescent COVID-19. The material sequenced was peripheral blood. The CDR3 DNA is TGTGCCAGCAGCCATGGAGGCGCAACTAATGAAAAACTGTTTTTT. Its protein product is CASSHGGATNEKLFF.